This TCR beta chain was recorded in a study of T cell changes during pregnancy in multiple sclerosis. The CDR3 is 13 amino acids. Germline values: CDR1 MNHEY, CDR2 SVGAGI. Trimming stripped 5 bases from V and 4 bases from J, with 12 bases between. Data came from immunoSEQ multiplex PCR; TCRdb stores just in-frame clones and leaves some out. The sample lists some 85,000 clones, just over 90% occurring once. J is TRBJ2-7 and V is TRBV6-5; tentatively, D is TRBD1 (5 bases). The clonotype originates from a female donor in good health, enrolled as a control in a pregnancy study. The specimen comprised peripheral blood, sampled in the second trimester of pregnancy. CDR3: CASSNRQPYEQYF. CDR3 nucleotide sequence: TGTGCCAGCAGTAACCGACAGCCTTACGAGCAGTACTTC.